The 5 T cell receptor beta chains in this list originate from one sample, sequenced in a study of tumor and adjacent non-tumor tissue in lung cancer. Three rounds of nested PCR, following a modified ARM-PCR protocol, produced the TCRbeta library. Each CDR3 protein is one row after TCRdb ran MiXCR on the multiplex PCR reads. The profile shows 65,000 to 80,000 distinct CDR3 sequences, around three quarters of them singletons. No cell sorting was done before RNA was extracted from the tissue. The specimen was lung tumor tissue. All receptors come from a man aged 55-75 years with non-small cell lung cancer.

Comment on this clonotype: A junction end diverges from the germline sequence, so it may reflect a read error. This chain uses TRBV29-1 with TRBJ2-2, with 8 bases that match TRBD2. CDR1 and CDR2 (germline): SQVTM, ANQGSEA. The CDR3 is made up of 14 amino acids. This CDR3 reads CSDEKRENTGELFF. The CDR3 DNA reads TGCAGCGATGAAAAGCGGGAGAATACCGGGGAGCTGTTTTTT.

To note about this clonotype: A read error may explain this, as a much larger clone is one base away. In DNA form, the CDR3 reads TGTGCCAGCAGTATAACGCGGGGCTACAATGAGCAGTTCTTC. Amino acid sequence: CASSITRGYNEQFF. V and J are TRBV2 and TRBJ2-1, with TRBD2 as a possible D gene (6 bases). From germline, CDR1 is SNHLY and CDR2 FYNNEI. V lost 5 bases and J 3 bases, leaving 11 bases between the germline ends. The CDR3 sequence is 14 residues long.

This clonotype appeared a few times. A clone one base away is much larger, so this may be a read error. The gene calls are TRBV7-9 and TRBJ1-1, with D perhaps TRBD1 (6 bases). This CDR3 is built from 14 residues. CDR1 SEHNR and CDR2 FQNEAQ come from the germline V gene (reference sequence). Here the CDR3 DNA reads TGTGCCAGCAGCTTAGTCAACAGGGCCACTGAAACTTTCTTT. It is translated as CASSLVNRATETFF.

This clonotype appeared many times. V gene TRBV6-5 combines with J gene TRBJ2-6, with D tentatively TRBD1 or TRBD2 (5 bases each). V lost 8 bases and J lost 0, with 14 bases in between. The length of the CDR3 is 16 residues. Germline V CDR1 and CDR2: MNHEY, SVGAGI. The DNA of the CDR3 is TGTGCCAGCGCCCTGGGGGTTGGCTCTGGGGCCAACGTCCTGACTTTC. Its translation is CASALGVGSGANVLTF.

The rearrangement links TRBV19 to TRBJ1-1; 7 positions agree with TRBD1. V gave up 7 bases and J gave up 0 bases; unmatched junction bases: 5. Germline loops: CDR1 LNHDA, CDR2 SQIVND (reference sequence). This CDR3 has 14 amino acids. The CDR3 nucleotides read TGTGCCAGTACCCCTGGGACAGTGAACACTGAAGCTTTCTTT. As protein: CASTPGTVNTEAFF.